The 7 T cell receptor beta chains presented below share a single source sample, sequenced in a study of identical twins. TCRdb reprocessed the 5' RACE reads via MiXCR and lists one record per CDR3 protein. The sample shows just under 650,000 distinct CDR3 sequences, just over 7% of them seen only once. This sample was also put to use in a study of yellow fever vaccine responses in identical twins.

Input material: PBMCs. The receptors derive from a woman aged 18-35 years in good health.

V usage is TRBV5-1 and J usage is TRBJ1-6, with 10 bases lining up with TRBD1. The V and J ends lost 4 bases and 7 bases, in that order; junction bases with no gene match: 2. The germline V gene has CDR1 SGHRS and CDR2 YFSETQ. The CDR3 extends over 14 amino acids. The CDR3 reads CASSAGQGNSPLHF. CDR3 DNA sequence: TGCGCCAGCAGCGCGGGACAGGGGAATTCACCCCTCCACTTT.

This clonotype has a handful of counts. This rearrangement joins TRBV4-2 to TRBJ2-3; 11 nucleotides align to TRBD2. With V trimmed by 1 base and J by 0 bases, 12 bases remained unmatched. Germline V gene sequence: CDR1 LGHNA, CDR2 YNFKEQ. The CDR3 is made up of 20 amino acids. The CDR3 region is CASSQASLAGGTTSTDTQYF. In nucleotides, the CDR3 is TGTGCCAGCAGCCAAGCTTCCCTAGCGGGGGGAACAACTAGCACAGATACGCAGTATTTT.

This clonotype was seen repeatedly, ten times or more. The chain employs TRBV7-9 and TRBJ1-2; no reliable D call. The V end lost 5 bases, the J end lost 6 bases, and 16 bases lay between the germline ends. Germline CDR1 and CDR2: SEHNR and FQNEAQ (reference sequence). This CDR3 spans 14 amino acids. DNA for the CDR3: TGTGCCAGCAGCCCCCTTAACTACGATAATGGCTACACCTTC. It translates to CASSPLNYDNGYTF.

This clonotype was seen more than once but under ten times. The chain carries TRBV7-8 and TRBJ2-3, with 9 positions matching TRBD2. V dropped 4 bases and J dropped 4; count of bases not matched to a gene: 6. There are 15 residues in the CDR3. Germline V CDR1 and CDR2: SGHVS, FQNEAQ. The CDR3 loop is CASSYSGSPADTQYF. DNA of the CDR3: TGTGCCAGCAGCTATAGCGGGAGCCCGGCAGATACGCAGTATTTT. The full variable domain, completed using reference TRBV7-8 and TRBJ2-3, is GAGVSQSPRYKVAKRGQDVALRCDPISGHVSLFWYQQALGQGPEFLTYFQNEAQLDKSGLPSDRFFAERPEGSVSTLKIQRTQQEDSAVYLCASSYSGSPADTQYFGPGTRLTVL.

This clonotype has just a few counts. The chain has TRBV24-1 and TRBJ2-1; D is perhaps TRBD1 or TRBD2 (6 bases each). CDR1 is KGHDR and CDR2 is SFDVKD in the germline V gene. The CDR3 runs 14 residues. Trimming took off 3 bases at V and 6 bases at J, with 11 bases between the two ends. CDR3 residues: CATSDTRGANEQFF. For the CDR3, the DNA is TGTGCCACCAGTGATACGAGGGGGGCCAATGAGCAGTTCTTC.

This sequence joins TRBV5-5 and TRBJ2-1, with 10 bases matching TRBD2. Germline CDR1 is SGHKS and CDR2 is YYEKEE (reference sequence). V was pared by 5 bases and J by 8 bases, with 13 bases of the junction left unmatched. This CDR3 region has 16 residues. The CDR3 protein is CASSRDLASGSYEQFF. CDR3 sequence (DNA): TGTGCCAGCAGTCGTGATTTGGCTAGCGGGAGCTATGAGCAGTTCTTC.

This clonotype was detected only a few times. The chain links TRBV20-1 to TRBJ2-5; possible D gene TRBD1, 6 bases. V lost 3 bases, J lost 5 bases, and 22 bases lay in between. Germline CDR1 is DFQATT and CDR2 is SNEGSKA (reference sequence). CDR3 length equals 16 residues. For the CDR3, the DNA is TGCAGTGCTAGTCTCCGGACAGTCCCTACCGTTGAGACCCAGTACTTC. It encodes CSASLRTVPTVETQYF.